The 27 T cell receptor beta chains below all came from one sample that was sequenced in a study of cytomegalovirus exposure and HLA in healthy donors. Sequencing used immunoSEQ multiplex PCR; TCRdb keeps in-frame clones, though not all of them. The sample lists almost 70,000 clones, just over 95% occurring once. The sequenced material came from PBMCs. Receptors were obtained from a young woman in good health and CMV-seropositive.

This clone appeared a single time. The V and J genes are TRBV28 and TRBJ1-5; D is uncertain. This CDR3 has 14 residues. Germline CDR1 MDHEN, CDR2 SYDVKM. V lost 2 bases, J lost 0 bases, and 5 bases lay in between. CDR3 nucleotides: TGTGCCAGCAGTTTACCGGGTAGCAATCAGCCCCAGCATTTT. It encodes CASSLPGSNQPQHF.

The V and J genes are TRBV6-5 and TRBJ1-5; D possibly corresponds to TRBD1 (6 bases). Between the trimmed V and J ends, which lost 6 bases and 1 base, there was a span of 10 bases. This CDR3 spans 14 amino acids. The germline CDR1 and CDR2 sequences are MNHEY and SVGAGI. DNA for the CDR3: TGTGCCAGCAGGCCCGACAGGAGCAATCAGCCCCAGCATTTT. It codes for CASRPDRSNQPQHF.

The chain has TRBV4-3 and TRBJ2-6; tentatively, D is TRBD1 (6 bases). Trimming stripped 3 bases from V and 4 bases from J, with 13 bases between. Per the germline V gene, CDR1 is LGHNA and CDR2 is YSLEER. This CDR3 has 16 residues. CDR3 loop: CASSHGTGSGANVLTF. The CDR3 DNA reads as TGCGCCAGCAGCCACGGAACAGGGTCAGGGGCCAACGTCCTGACTTTC.

J is TRBJ1-4 and V is TRBV7-8, with D tentatively TRBD1 (5 bases). The CDR3 is made up of 14 amino acids. Per germline, CDR1 SGHVS and CDR2 FQNEAQ. The V end lost 2 bases, the J end lost 7 bases, and 11 bases lay between the germline ends. In DNA form, the CDR3 reads TGTGCCAGCAGCTTAATTCGCGGGGGTGAAAAACTGTTTTTT. This encodes CASSLIRGGEKLFF.

The rearrangement joins TRBV30 to TRBJ2-3; no clear D gene. Trimming cost V 7 bases and J 0 bases, with 11 bases left between them. The CDR3 loop spans 13 amino acids. Germline V lookup: CDR1 GTSNPN, CDR2 SVGIG (reference sequence). The CDR3 loop reads CASSRRSTDTQYF. The DNA for the CDR3 is TGTGCCTCCTCTCGGCGGAGCACAGATACGCAGTATTTT.

The chain uses TRBV9 and TRBJ2-1; tentative D call: TRBD2 (6 bases). Germline V gene sequence: CDR1 SGDLS, CDR2 YYNGEE. The CDR3 contains 16 residues. V lost 0 bases to trimming and J lost 6 bases, with 16 bases between them. CDR3: CASSVVLATKTNEQFF. CDR3 DNA sequence: TGTGCCAGCAGCGTAGTACTAGCCACGAAAACCAATGAGCAGTTCTTC.

The chain employs TRBV11-3 and TRBJ2-1; tentative D call: TRBD1 (6 bases). The germline V and J ends were trimmed by 2 bases and 8 bases, with 19 bases remaining between them. The CDR3 has 16 residues. CDR1 and CDR2 (germline): SGHNT, YENEEA. As DNA, the CDR3 is TGTGCCAGCAGCTTACACACGATCAGGGGAATGGATGAGCAGTTCTTC. This translates into CASSLHTIRGMDEQFF.

V is TRBV29-1 and J is TRBJ2-7; D perhaps matches TRBD2 (5 bases). The CDR3 sequence is 12 residues long. Trimming pared 0 bases from V and 7 bases from J, leaving 10 bases between. In germline, CDR1 is SQVTM, CDR2 ANQGSEA. The CDR3 loop reads CSVEEGPGEQYF. The CDR3 DNA sequence: TGCAGCGTTGAAGAGGGTCCGGGAGAGCAGTACTTC.

In its sample, this clone was seen once. The genes are TRBV11-2 and TRBJ2-3; 14 positions match TRBD2. Losses at the gene ends were 5 bases for V and 3 bases for J; bases not matched to a gene: 10. The CDR3 has 18 amino acids. Per germline, CDR1 SGHAT and CDR2 FQNNGV. CDR3 in DNA: TGTGCCAGCAGCACCCTGGGCAGGACTAGCGGGAGGACAGATACGCAGTATTTT. Protein: CASSTLGRTSGRTDTQYF.

This sequence joins TRBV6-5 and TRBJ2-1; TRBD2 matches 10 bases. The CDR3 loop spans 15 amino acids. Germline V gene sequence: CDR1 MNHEY, CDR2 SVGAGI. The V segment lost 0 bases and the J segment 8 bases; nucleotides outside the gene matches: 4. CDR3 region: CASSYSGTSVDEQFF. CDR3 bases: TGTGCCAGCAGTTACTCGGGGACTAGCGTCGATGAGCAGTTCTTC.

This chain joins TRBV28 and TRBJ2-3; the match to TRBD2 covers 14 bases. In germline, CDR1 is MDHEN, CDR2 SYDVKM. The CDR3 length is 16 residues. V gave up 5 bases and J gave up 3 bases; unmatched junction bases: 4. The CDR3, as DNA: TGTGCCAGCAGTACCCGGACTAGCGGGAGGACAGATACGCAGTATTTT. Translated, it gives CASSTRTSGRTDTQYF.

The chain uses TRBV11-3 and TRBJ2-1, with TRBD2 identical over 9 bases. Looked up from germline, CDR1 is SGHNT and CDR2 is YENEEA. Trimming at V came to 4 bases and at J to 7 bases, leaving 8 bases not matched to a gene. This CDR3 is built from 15 residues. The CDR3 is CASSSEGGRANEQFF. CDR3 DNA sequence: TGTGCCAGCAGCTCGGAAGGCGGGAGGGCGAATGAGCAGTTCTTC.

The chain employs TRBV28 and TRBJ2-5; weak D call: TRBD2 (5 bases). CDR3 length: 11 residues. V dropped 6 bases and J dropped 5 bases, with 7 bases sitting between them. Germline CDR1 reads MDHEN; CDR2 reads SYDVKM. In DNA, the CDR3 is TGTGCCAGCAGACTAGAGGAGACCCAGTACTTC. Translating it yields CASRLEETQYF.

The chain carries TRBV9 and TRBJ2-5, with D perhaps matching TRBD2 (6 bases). Germline loops: CDR1 SGDLS, CDR2 YYNGEE. Trimming cost V 0 bases and J 1 base, with 13 bases left between them. The CDR3 is 16 residues long. DNA of the CDR3: TGTGCCAGCAGCGTAGCCGGGAGCATAGGCCAAGAGACCCAGTACTTC. This sequence encodes CASSVAGSIGQETQYF.

In its sample, this clone was seen a few times. The J gene is TRBJ2-3, the V gene TRBV2; D may be TRBD1 (6 bases). V was trimmed by 1 base and J by 0 bases, leaving 8 bases between them. Per germline, CDR1 SNHLY and CDR2 FYNNEI. This CDR3 contains 15 residues. As DNA, the CDR3 is TGTGCCAGCAGTGAAGGGACAGCTAGCACAGATACGCAGTATTTT. Protein product: CASSEGTASTDTQYF.

V is TRBV7-3 and J is TRBJ2-3; the D gene is possibly TRBD1 (6 bases). CDR1 is SGHTA, CDR2 FQGTGA, per germline. This CDR3 has 17 amino acids. Between the trimmed V and J ends, which lost 1 base and 1 base, there was a span of 15 bases. Written as DNA, the CDR3 is TGTGCCAGCAGCTTAAGGGGTGGGGGCGCGGGCACAGATACGCAGTATTTT. Protein: CASSLRGGGAGTDTQYF.

This chain links TRBV7-2 with TRBJ2-1, with D perhaps matching TRBD2 (5 bases). The CDR3 extends over 15 amino acids. Looked up from germline, CDR1 is SGHTA and CDR2 is FQGNSA. Trimming removed 4 bases from V and 0 bases from J, with 10 bases in between. As DNA, the CDR3 is TGTGCCAGCAGCTCCGGAGGTGCCTCCTACAATGAGCAGTTCTTC. This encodes CASSSGGASYNEQFF.

The chain links TRBV28 to TRBJ2-4, with 13 bases matching TRBD2. V lost 5 bases and J lost 9; bases outside the gene matches: 4. CDR3 length: 14 amino acids. The germline gives CDR1 MDHEN, CDR2 SYDVKM. The chain's CDR3 is CASSHTSGRAIQYF. The CDR3 DNA sequence: TGTGCCAGCAGTCATACTAGCGGGAGGGCCATTCAGTACTTC.

V and J are TRBV5-1 and TRBJ2-1, with D tentatively TRBD2 (5 bases). This CDR3 has 15 residues. CDR1 is SGHRS and CDR2 is YFSETQ in the germline V gene. V shed 2 bases and J shed 0 bases, with 9 bases lying between them. The CDR3 loop is CASSLAAGSYNEQFF. Here the CDR3 DNA reads TGCGCCAGCAGCTTAGCGGCTGGCTCCTACAATGAGCAGTTCTTC.

V and J are TRBV6-5 and TRBJ2-6; D is undetermined. Germline V gene lookup returns CDR1 MNHEY and CDR2 SVGAGI. The CDR3 has 15 residues. Trimming shortened V by 6 bases and J by 1 base, and 10 bases separated the two germline ends. Here the CDR3 DNA reads TGTGCCAGCAGCCCCACTCAATCTGGGGCCAACGTCCTGACTTTC. Protein: CASSPTQSGANVLTF.

This clone has just one count. This chain links TRBV2 with TRBJ2-2; 12 nucleotides line up with TRBD1. The ends lost 6 bases at V and 6 bases at J; junction bases unmatched: 5. The CDR3 contains 15 residues. Per germline, CDR1 SNHLY and CDR2 FYNNEI. The CDR3 region is CASRAGTGGPGELFF. The CDR3 nucleotides read TGTGCCAGCAGGGCCGGGACAGGGGGCCCCGGGGAGCTGTTTTTT. Full variable domain (missing parts from reference TRBV2 and TRBJ2-2): EPEVTQTPSHQVTQMGQEVILRCVPISNHLYFYWYRQILGQKVEFLVSFYNNEISEKSEIFDDQFSVERPDGSNFTLKIRSTKLEDSAMYFCASRAGTGGPGELFFGEGSRLTVL.

The rearrangement uses TRBV28 and TRBJ2-7; perhaps TRBD2 as D (6 bases). The germline V gene has CDR1 MDHEN and CDR2 SYDVKM. With 7 bases removed from V and 1 base from J, the gap between germline ends came to 11 bases. This CDR3 has 13 residues. As DNA, the CDR3 is TGTGCCAGCATGACTAGGATGTCCTACGAGCAGTACTTC. It encodes CASMTRMSYEQYF.

For the CDR3, the DNA is TGTGCCAGCACCCGGACTTCTGGTGAGCAGTTCTTC. This translates into CASTRTSGEQFF. The rearrangement joins TRBV27 to TRBJ2-1; D possibly corresponds to TRBD2 (5 bases). Germline values: CDR1 MNHEY, CDR2 SMNVEV (reference sequence). The CDR3 loop spans 12 amino acids. Trimming took 7 bases from V and 9 from J, leaving 13 bases between them.

This clone was counted a single time. The J gene is TRBJ1-2, the V gene TRBV11-3; 8 bases match TRBD1. Trimming cost V 5 bases and J 6 bases; bases outside gene matches: 14. Germline V gene data show CDR1 as SGHNT and CDR2 as YENEEA. The CDR3 runs to 16 residues. CDR3 region: CASSHPSKGQGDGYTF. CDR3 coding DNA: TGTGCCAGCAGCCATCCGTCCAAAGGACAGGGAGATGGCTACACCTTC.

The chain is built from TRBV5-1 and TRBJ2-2; D might be TRBD2 (5 bases). Germline values: CDR1 SGHRS, CDR2 YFSETQ. CDR3 length: 12 amino acids. Trimming shortened V by 0 bases and J by 11 bases, and 8 bases separated the two germline ends. CDR3 amino acids: CASSLGGIELFF. The CDR3 DNA reads TGCGCCAGCAGCTTGGGAGGGATAGAGCTGTTTTTT.

The chain combines TRBV18 with TRBJ2-7; 9 positions match TRBD2. CDR3 size: 15 residues. Germline loops: CDR1 KGHSH, CDR2 LQKENI. V shed 0 bases and J 0 bases; nucleotides not matched to a gene: 0. DNA of the CDR3: TGTGCCAGCTCACCACCTAGCGGGAGCTCCTACGAGCAGTACTTC. It encodes CASSPPSGSSYEQYF.

This clone came up once. J is TRBJ2-7 and V is TRBV7-2, with 7 bases that match TRBD2. The CDR3 spans 16 residues. In germline, CDR1 is SGHTA, CDR2 FQGNSA. Trimming took 1 base from V and 3 from J; bases not matched to a gene: 9. DNA of the CDR3: TGTGCCAGCAGCTTAGGAGTTGAGCGGGGAATCTACGAGCAGTACTTC. Translating gives CASSLGVERGIYEQYF.